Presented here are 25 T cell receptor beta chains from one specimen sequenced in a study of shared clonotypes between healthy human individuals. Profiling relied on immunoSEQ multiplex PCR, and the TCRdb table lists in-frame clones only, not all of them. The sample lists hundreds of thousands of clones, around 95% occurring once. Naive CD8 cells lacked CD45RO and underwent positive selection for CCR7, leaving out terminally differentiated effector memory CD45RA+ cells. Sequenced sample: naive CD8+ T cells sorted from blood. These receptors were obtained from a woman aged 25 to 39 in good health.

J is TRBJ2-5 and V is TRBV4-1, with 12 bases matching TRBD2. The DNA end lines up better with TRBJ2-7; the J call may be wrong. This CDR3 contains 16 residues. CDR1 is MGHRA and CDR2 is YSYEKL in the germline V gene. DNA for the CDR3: TGCGCCAGCAGCCAAGAGACTAGCGGGAGTCCCCACGAGCAGTACTTC. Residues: CASSQETSGSPHEQYF.

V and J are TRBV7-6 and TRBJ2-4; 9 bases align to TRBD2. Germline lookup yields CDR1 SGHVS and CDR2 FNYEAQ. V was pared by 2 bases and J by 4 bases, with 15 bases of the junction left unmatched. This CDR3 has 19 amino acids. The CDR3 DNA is TGTGCCAGCAGCTTATTGATCCCTGAATCGACTAGCGGAAAAAACATTCAGTACTTC. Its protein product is CASSLLIPESTSGKNIQYF.

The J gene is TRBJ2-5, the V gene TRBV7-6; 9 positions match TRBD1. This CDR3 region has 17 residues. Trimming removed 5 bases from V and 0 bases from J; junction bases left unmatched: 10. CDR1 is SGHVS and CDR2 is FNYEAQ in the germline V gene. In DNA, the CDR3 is TGTGCCAGCAGCCGACCCCTCCGGGACAGGGACCAAGAGACCCAGTACTTC. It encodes CASSRPLRDRDQETQYF.

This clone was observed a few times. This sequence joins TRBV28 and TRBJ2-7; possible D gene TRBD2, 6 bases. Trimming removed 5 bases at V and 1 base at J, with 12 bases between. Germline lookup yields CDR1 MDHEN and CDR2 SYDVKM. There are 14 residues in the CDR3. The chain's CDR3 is CASSARDFSYEQYF. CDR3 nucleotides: TGTGCCAGCAGTGCCCGGGACTTTTCCTACGAGCAGTACTTC.

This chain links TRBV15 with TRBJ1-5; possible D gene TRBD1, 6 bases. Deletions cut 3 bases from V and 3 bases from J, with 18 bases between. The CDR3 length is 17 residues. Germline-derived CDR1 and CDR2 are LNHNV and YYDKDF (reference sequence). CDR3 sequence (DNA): TGTGCCACCAGCAGGGGGACAAGGGGACTGGACAATCAGCCCCAGCATTTT. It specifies CATSRGTRGLDNQPQHF.

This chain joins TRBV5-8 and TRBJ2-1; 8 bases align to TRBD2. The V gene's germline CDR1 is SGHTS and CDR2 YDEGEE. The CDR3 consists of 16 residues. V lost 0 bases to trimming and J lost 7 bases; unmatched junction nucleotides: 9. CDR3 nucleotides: TGTGCCAGCAGCTTGGAGGCCGGGAGGGCCGGGAATGAGCAGTTCTTC. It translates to CASSLEAGRAGNEQFF.

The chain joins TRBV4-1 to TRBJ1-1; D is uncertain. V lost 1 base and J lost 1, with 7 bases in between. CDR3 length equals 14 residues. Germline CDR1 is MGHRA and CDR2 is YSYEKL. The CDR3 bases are TGCGCCAGCAGCCAAGTCGCCGGGAACACTGAAGCTTTCTTT. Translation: CASSQVAGNTEAFF.

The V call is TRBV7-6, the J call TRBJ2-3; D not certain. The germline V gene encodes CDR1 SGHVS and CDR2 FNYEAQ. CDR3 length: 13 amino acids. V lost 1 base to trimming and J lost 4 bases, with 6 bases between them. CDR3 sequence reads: CASSLVASDTQYF. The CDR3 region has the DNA TGTGCCAGCAGCTTAGTAGCCTCAGATACGCAGTATTTT.

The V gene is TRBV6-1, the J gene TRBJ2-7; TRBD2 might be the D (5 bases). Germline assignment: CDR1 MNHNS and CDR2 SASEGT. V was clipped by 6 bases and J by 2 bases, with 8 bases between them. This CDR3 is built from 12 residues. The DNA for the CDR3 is TGTGCCAGCAGGGGGAGTGCCTACGAGCAGTACTTC. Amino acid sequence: CASRGSAYEQYF.

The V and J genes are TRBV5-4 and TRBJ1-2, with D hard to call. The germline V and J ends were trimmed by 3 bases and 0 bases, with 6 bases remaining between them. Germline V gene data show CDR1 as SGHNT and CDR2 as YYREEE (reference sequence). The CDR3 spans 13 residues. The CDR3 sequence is CASSSEANYGYTF. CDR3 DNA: TGTGCCAGCAGCTCCGAAGCTAACTATGGCTACACCTTC.

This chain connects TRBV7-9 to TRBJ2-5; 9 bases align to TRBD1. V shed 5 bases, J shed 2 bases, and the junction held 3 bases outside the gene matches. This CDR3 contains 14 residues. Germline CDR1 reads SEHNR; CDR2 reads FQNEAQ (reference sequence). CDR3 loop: CASSRDREQETQYF. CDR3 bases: TGTGCCAGCAGCCGGGACAGGGAACAAGAGACCCAGTACTTC.

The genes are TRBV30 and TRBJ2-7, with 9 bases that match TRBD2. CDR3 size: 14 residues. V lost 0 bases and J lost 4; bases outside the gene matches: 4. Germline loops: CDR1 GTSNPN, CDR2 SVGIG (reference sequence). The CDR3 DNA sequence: TGTGCCTGGAGTGTAGGTAGCGGGAGTTACGAGCAGTACTTC. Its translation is CAWSVGSGSYEQYF.

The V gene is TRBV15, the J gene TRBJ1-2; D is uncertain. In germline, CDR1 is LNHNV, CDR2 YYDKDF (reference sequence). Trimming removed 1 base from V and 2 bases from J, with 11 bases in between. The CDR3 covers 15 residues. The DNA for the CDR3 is TGTGCCACCAGCAGAGTTGTTAACACCAACTATGGCTACACCTTC. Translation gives CATSRVVNTNYGYTF.

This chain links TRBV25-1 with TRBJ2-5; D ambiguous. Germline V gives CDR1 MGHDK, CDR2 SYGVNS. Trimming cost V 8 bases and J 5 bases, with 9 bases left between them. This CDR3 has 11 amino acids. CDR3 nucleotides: TGTGCCAGCGGAAACGGGGAGACCCAGTACTTC. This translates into CASGNGETQYF.

CDR3 loop: CASSGGTLLSSYNEQFF. The CDR3 DNA reads as TGTGCCAGCAGTGGCGGAACATTACTGAGCTCCTACAATGAGCAGTTCTTC. V gene TRBV6-1 combines with J gene TRBJ2-1; D unclear. This CDR3 region has 17 residues. CDR1 is MNHNS, CDR2 SASEGT, per germline. Trimming cost V 4 bases and J 0 bases, with 16 bases left between them.

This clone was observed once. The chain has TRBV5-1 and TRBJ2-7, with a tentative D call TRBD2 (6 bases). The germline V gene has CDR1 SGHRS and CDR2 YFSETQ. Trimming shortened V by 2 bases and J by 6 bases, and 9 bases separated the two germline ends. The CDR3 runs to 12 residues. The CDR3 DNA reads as TGCGCCAGCAGCTTCGGGGGAGGCGAGCAGTACTTC. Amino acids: CASSFGGGEQYF.

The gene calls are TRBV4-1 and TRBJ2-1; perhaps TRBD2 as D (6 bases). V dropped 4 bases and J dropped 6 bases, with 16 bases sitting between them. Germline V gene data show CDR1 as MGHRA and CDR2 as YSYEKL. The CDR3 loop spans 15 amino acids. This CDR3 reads CASSLGPRGTNEQFF. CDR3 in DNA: TGCGCCAGCAGCCTCGGGCCTCGGGGGACCAATGAGCAGTTCTTC.

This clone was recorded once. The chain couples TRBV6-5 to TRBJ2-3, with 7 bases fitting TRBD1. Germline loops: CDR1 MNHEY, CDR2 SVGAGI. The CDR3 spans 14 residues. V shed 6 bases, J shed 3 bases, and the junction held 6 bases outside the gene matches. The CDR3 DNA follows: TGTGCCAGCAGCCCCGACAGGGAAACAGATACGCAGTATTTT. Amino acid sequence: CASSPDRETDTQYF.

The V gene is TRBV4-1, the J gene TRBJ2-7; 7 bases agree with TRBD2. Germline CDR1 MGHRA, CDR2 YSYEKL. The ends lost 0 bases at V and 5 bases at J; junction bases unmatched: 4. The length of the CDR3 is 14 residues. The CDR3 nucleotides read TGCGCCAGCAGCCAAGAAAACCTAGCGGACGAGCAGTACTTC. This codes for CASSQENLADEQYF.

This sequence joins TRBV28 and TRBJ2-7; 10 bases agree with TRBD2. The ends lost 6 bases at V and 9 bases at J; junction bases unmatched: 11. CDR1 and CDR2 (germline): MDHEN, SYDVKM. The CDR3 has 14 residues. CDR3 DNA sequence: TGTGCCAGCAGGGGAAGGACTAGCGGAAACAGGCAGTACTTC. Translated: CASRGRTSGNRQYF.

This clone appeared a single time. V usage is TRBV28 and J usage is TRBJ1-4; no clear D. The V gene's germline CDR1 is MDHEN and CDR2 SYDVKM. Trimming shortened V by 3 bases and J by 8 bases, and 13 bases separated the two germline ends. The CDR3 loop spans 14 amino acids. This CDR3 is CASSFIAADEKLFF. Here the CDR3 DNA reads TGTGCCAGCAGTTTTATAGCCGCGGACGAAAAACTGTTTTTT.

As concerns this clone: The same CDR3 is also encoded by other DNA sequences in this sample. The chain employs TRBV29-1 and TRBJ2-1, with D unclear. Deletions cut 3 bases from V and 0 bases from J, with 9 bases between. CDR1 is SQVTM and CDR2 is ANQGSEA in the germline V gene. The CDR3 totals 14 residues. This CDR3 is CSVEGTSSYNEQFF. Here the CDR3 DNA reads TGCAGCGTTGAGGGCACCAGCTCCTACAATGAGCAGTTCTTC.

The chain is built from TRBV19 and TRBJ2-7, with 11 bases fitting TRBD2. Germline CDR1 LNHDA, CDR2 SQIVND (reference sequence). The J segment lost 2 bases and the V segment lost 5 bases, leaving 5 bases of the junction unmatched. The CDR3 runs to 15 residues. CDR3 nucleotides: TGTGCCAGTAGTGAGGGACTAGCGGTAGCCTACGAGCAGTACTTC. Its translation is CASSEGLAVAYEQYF.

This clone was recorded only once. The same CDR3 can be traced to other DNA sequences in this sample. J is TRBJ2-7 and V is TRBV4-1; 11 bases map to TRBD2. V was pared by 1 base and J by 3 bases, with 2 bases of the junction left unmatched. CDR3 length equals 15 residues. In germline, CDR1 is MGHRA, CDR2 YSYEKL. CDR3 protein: CASSQGLAGGYEQYF. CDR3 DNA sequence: TGCGCCAGCAGCCAAGGGCTAGCGGGAGGCTACGAGCAGTACTTC.

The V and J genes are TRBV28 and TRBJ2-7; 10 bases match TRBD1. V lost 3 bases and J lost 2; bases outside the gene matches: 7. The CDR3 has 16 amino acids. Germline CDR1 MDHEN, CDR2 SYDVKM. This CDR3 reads CASSFPVGQGTYEQYF. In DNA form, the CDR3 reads TGTGCCAGCAGTTTCCCCGTGGGACAGGGGACCTACGAGCAGTACTTC.